Listed below are T cell receptor beta chains from one sample, sequenced in a study of blood T cell repertoires in COVID-19. Only in-frame clones appear in the TCRdb table, and some are missing; sequencing was by immunoSEQ multiplex PCR. The sample holds about 140,000 clones; about 85% are singletons and the top ten take around 1.4%. The sample comprised peripheral blood. The receptors were sampled from a human donor in a cohort sampled during active COVID-19. Each CDR3 is given with its conserved first and last residue. Fields, in order: V gene, J gene, D gene, CDR3 length, clone size, CDR3 DNA, CDR3 protein. A D gene is named only where the DNA matches it firmly. The size field is filled for only some rows; it gives once, few, many or a size class.

>TRBV18|TRBJ1-6|TRBD1|14|NA
TGTGCCAGCTCACTTGACAGGGTTAATTCACCCCTCCACTTT
CASSLDRVNSPLHF
>TRBV24-1|TRBJ1-5|NA|13|NA
TGTGCCACCAGTCTCACAGTCAATCAGCCCCAGCATTTT
CATSLTVNQPQHF
>TRBV7-9|TRBJ1-4|TRBD1|15|few
TGTGCCAGCAGCATTTGGGACAGTTTGGGAGAAAAACTGTTTTTT
CASSIWDSLGEKLFF
>TRBV7-9|TRBJ1-1|NA|14|NA
TGTGCCAGCCGGAGGAAAGAGATGAACACTGAAGCTTTCTTT
CASRRKEMNTEAFF
>TRBV7-9|TRBJ1-2|TRBD1|13|NA
TGTGCCAGCAGCCCCGGGACAGGGTTTGGCTACACCTTC
CASSPGTGFGYTF
>TRBV27|TRBJ1-3|NA|15|NA
TGTGCCAGCAGTTTAGACTCTGTCTCTGGAAACACCATATATTTT
CASSLDSVSGNTIYF
>TRBV11-2|TRBJ2-5|TRBD1|14|NA
TGTGCCAGCAGCCAAGACAGGGGACAAGAGACCCAGTACTTC
CASSQDRGQETQYF
>TRBV5-4|TRBJ2-1|TRBD1|15|NA
TGTGCCAGCAGCCCGGGACAGGGTAATTACAATGAGCAGTTCTTC
CASSPGQGNYNEQFF
>TRBV6-2/TRBV6-3|TRBJ1-6|TRBD1|14|NA
TGTGCCAGCAGTCTTGACAGGGCCGGTTCACCCCTCCACTTT
CASSLDRAGSPLHF
>TRBV3-1/TRBV3-2|TRBJ2-1|TRBD2|17|few
TGTGCCAGCAGCCAAGAACTAACGGGAGGGCCGCTCAATGAGCAGTTCTTC
CASSQELTGGPLNEQFF
>TRBV4-2|TRBJ2-3|TRBD1|15|NA
TGTGCCAGCAGCGTCCGACAGGGGCCCACAGATACGCAGTATTTT
CASSVRQGPTDTQYF
>TRBV28|TRBJ1-5|TRBD1|14|NA
TGTGCCTCCAGACAGGGAGGAAGCAATCAGCCCCAGCATTTT
CASRQGGSNQPQHF
>TRBV19|TRBJ1-4|NA|14|NA
TGTGCCAGTAGTATTTCCCAGGGAGGGGAAAAACTGTTTTTT
CASSISQGGEKLFF
>TRBV6-2/TRBV6-3|TRBJ2-1|TRBD2|20|NA
TGTGCCAGCAGTTACGCGGCTAGCGGGAGGTCAGCGACCTTCTACAATGAGCAGTTCTTC
CASSYAASGRSATFYNEQFF
>TRBV7-3|TRBJ2-1|TRBD2|14|once
TGTGCCAGCAGCTATAGCGGGAGCTATAATGAGCAGTTCTTC
CASSYSGSYNEQFF
>TRBV9|TRBJ2-7|NA|14|few
TGTGCCAGCAGCGCGGACATTGGACCCTACGAGCAGTACTTC
CASSADIGPYEQYF
>TRBV3-1/TRBV3-2|TRBJ2-7|TRBD2|16|NA
TGTGCCAGCAGCCAAGGCGGGGGTGCGTCCATCTACGAGCAGTACTTC
CASSQGGGASIYEQYF
>TRBV7-9|TRBJ2-7|TRBD2|13|NA
TGTGCCAGCAGCCTTGGACTAGTCTACGAGCAGTACTTC
CASSLGLVYEQYF
>TRBV6-5|TRBJ1-5|NA|14|NA
TGTGCCAGCACCCGGGCCAGGGGAGACCAGCCCCAGCATTTT
CASTRARGDQPQHF
>TRBV7-8|TRBJ1-5|NA|15|NA
TGTGCCAGCAGCTCCCGGGGGGTCGGTAATCAGCCCCAGCATTTT
CASSSRGVGNQPQHF
>TRBV6-4|TRBJ2-5|TRBD2|15|NA
TGTGCCAGCAGTGGTCGGCGGGAGGGGTGGGAGACCCAGTACTTC
CASSGRREGWETQYF
>TRBV5-1|TRBJ2-7|TRBD2|15|NA
TGCGCCAGCAGCTTGGCGGGAGGATCAGGGTACGAGCAGTACTTC
CASSLAGGSGYEQYF
>TRBV3-1/TRBV3-2|TRBJ2-7|NA|13|NA
TGTGCCAGCAGGCAACCAGGGGACGCCGAGCAGTACTTC
CASRQPGDAEQYF
>TRBV5-4|TRBJ2-2|TRBD2|15|NA
TGTGCCAGCAGTCTAGGACTAGCGGGAGTTTGGGAGCTGTTTTTT
CASSLGLAGVWELFF
>TRBV19|TRBJ2-7|TRBD2|16|NA
TGTGCCAGTAGTCCGGAGACTAGCGGGATTTCCTACGAGCAGTACTTC
CASSPETSGISYEQYF
>TRBV27|TRBJ2-3|TRBD2|13|NA
TGTGCCAGCAGTTTTCGGGAGGGAGATACGCAGTATTTT
CASSFREGDTQYF
>TRBV14|TRBJ2-2|TRBD2|15|NA
TGTGCCAGCAGCCTGGGACTAGCGGGAGCCGGGGAGCTGTTTTTT
CASSLGLAGAGELFF
>TRBV7-3|TRBJ1-6|NA|14|few
TGTGCCAGCAGCGGCGGTCTTGGTAATTCACCCCTCCACTTT
CASSGGLGNSPLHF